This T cell receptor (beta chain) was obtained from a study of T cell repertoires in breast cancer (dated by TCRdb to 2016 to 2017). About the study as a whole: Tumors, lymph nodes and peripheral blood lymphocytes from breast cancer patients, as well as peripheral blood from healthy control donors, were profiled. Most of the 20 to 25 patient tumors analyzed for shared TCRs were ER+/PR+. The controls were nine healthy donors whose age range was similar to that of the patients. On average, roughly 500,000 sequences per sample and about 10 reads per input cell were obtained by sequencing. Because breast cancer has a low mutational burden and rarely has common mutations, the study reasoned that TCRs shared between breast cancer patients would target shared antigens. Tumors and tumor-involved lymph nodes were minced and digested with Liberase and DNase, then filtered through 70-um and 40-um filters. Tumor-free lymph nodes were processed without enzymatic digestion, and Ficoll was used to separate blood samples. The study at large found these results: Shared TCRs were encoded by various nucleotide sequences, which suggests selection and expansion based on antigen. Compared with tumor-free nodes, tumor-involved sentinel lymph nodes shared about fourfold more TCRs with matched tumor repertoires (roughly 7.3% versus 1.9%). TRBV7 predominance was observed among shared TCRs, which possibly reflected tumor recognition or mispriming bias from eight TRBV7 primers. Genuine antitumor clones may have been missed because singleton TCRs were discarded and only part of each tumor was sampled. Emulsion RT-PCR was considered qualitative rather than quantitative, since transcript abundance and primer differences skewed clone recovery. Roughly 18 TCR pairs were shared across seven or more patient tumors and rarely found in control blood, suggesting possible tumor specificity.

To analyze paired alpha-beta TCRs of CD8+ T cells, the researchers used an expanded emulsion RT-PCR method with primers covering all TCR V genes. CD8+ T cells were isolated with a CD8 positive selection kit and were then incubated overnight in roughly 10 IU/mL IL-2 prior to emulsion RT-PCR. Via the germline V gene, CDR1 is MNHNS and CDR2 SASEGT. V and J lose 3 bases and 0 bases, and a span of 6 bases separates them. The CDR3 spans 14 residues, from the cysteine through the phenylalanine. The CDR3 DNA has 42 bases and is translated from base 1. A few counts support this clonotype. No antigen is known for it. Base qualities are not provided; no much larger clone lies one nucleotide away. Receptor amplification or capture employed emulsion pairing. A second nested PCR with blocking oligos suppressed unpaired genes, then a third nested PCR added Illumina adaptors and barcodes. Each emulsion RT-PCR master mix contained 5,000-250,000 T cells, with C-region, Stepout and V-region primers. The Micellula Emulsion and Purification Kit was used to make the emulsions, and Qiagen OneStep RT-PCR reagents were used for RT-PCR. Pooled libraries were sequenced with paired-end 2 x 250 reads on an Illumina MiSeq. In the paper's pipeline: Read pairs were joined in Galaxy and clipped at the engineered overlap into separate alpha and beta files, and reads that were not clipped were discarded. Alpha-beta pairs were assigned with CompleteTCR, a MiTCR-based pipeline that links chains sharing read cluster identifiers using an R script. TCR sequences that were observed only once, about 1-3.4% of the total, were removed as potential sequencing errors. TCRdb reprocessed the public reads (quality trimming at Q25 with fastp, clone calling with MiXCR) and kept in-frame beta chains. Entries that share a CDR3 protein sequence are merged under the most common genes and DNA. The V and J calls reflect TCRdb's pipeline rather than the authors' work. This sample is represented by about 40,000 distinct CDR3 sequences; 45% of them were singletons. The ten largest clones add up to approximately 62% of the sample.

The sequenced sample consisted of CD8+ T cells. The chain is assembled from TRBV6-1 and TRBJ1-3, with an unclear D gene assignment. The TCR was taken from a pool of human donors with breast cancer or a healthy control (not recorded which). The CDR3 has the sequence CASSDISSGNTIYF. The DNA reads as follows: TGTGCCAGCAGTGACATCAGCTCTGGAAACACCATATATTTT.